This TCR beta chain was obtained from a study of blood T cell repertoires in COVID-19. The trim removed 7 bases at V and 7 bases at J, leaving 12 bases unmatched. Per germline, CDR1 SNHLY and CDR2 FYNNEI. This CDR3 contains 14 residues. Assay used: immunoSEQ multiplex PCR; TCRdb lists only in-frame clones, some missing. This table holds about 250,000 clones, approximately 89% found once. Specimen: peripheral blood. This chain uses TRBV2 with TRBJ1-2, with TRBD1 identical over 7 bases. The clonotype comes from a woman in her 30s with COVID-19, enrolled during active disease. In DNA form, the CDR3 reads TGTGCCAGCACCTCGGGACAGTGGGGGATTGGCTACACCTTC. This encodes CASTSGQWGIGYTF.